The 13 T cell receptor beta chains below all came from one sample that was sequenced in a study of siplizumab effects on memory and regulatory T cells. TCRdb's copy holds only in-frame clones and misses some; the assay was immunoSEQ multiplex PCR. The sample yields 90,000 to 130,000 clones, over 85% seen once. The specimen was CD4+ T cells sorted from blood. These receptor sequences come from a human donor in good health.

The rearrangement joins TRBV25-1 to TRBJ2-7, with D hard to call. V shed 1 base and J shed 4 bases, with 14 bases lying between them. The CDR3 has 15 amino acids. CDR1 and CDR2 (germline): MGHDK, SYGVNS. For the CDR3, the DNA is TGTGCCAGCAGTGAATCCGTTAACCTGAGGTACGAGCAGTACTTC. It translates to CASSESVNLRYEQYF.

The genes are TRBV28 and TRBJ2-7; the match to TRBD2 covers 8 bases. V shed 6 bases and J 4 bases; nucleotides not matched to a gene: 14. Per germline, CDR1 MDHEN and CDR2 SYDVKM. This CDR3 region has 16 residues. CDR3 residues: CASRLGGSGGSYEQYF. In DNA form, the CDR3 reads TGTGCCAGCAGACTCGGGGGGAGCGGGGGCTCTTACGAGCAGTACTTC.

This chain uses TRBV6-5 with TRBJ1-5; tentatively, D is TRBD1 (6 bases). Germline V gene data show CDR1 as MNHEY and CDR2 as SVGAGI. Deletions cut 0 bases from V and 7 bases from J, with 13 bases between. This CDR3 comprises 15 residues. As DNA, the CDR3 is TGTGCCAGCAGTTACTCGAACAGGGCGGTACAGCCCCAGCATTTT. As protein: CASSYSNRAVQPQHF.

This clone was observed a handful of times. The chain uses TRBV6-1 and TRBJ1-3, with 7 nucleotides matching TRBD1. The length of the CDR3 is 12 residues. Germline values: CDR1 MNHNS, CDR2 SASEGT. Unmatched junction bases numbered 4, after V lost 10 bases and J lost 4 bases. In DNA form, the CDR3 reads TGTGCCACTGGGACAGAAGGAAACACCATATATTTT. Translation gives CATGTEGNTIYF.

A remark on this clone: Distinct nucleotide sequences in the sample also encode this CDR3. The chain has TRBV18 and TRBJ2-5, with D unresolved. V was cut by 4 bases and J by 3 bases, with 3 bases left in between. Germline lookup yields CDR1 KGHSH and CDR2 LQKENI. The CDR3 is 11 amino acids. The CDR3 sequence: CASSLKETQYF. The CDR3 DNA is TGTGCCAGCTCACTTAAAGAGACCCAGTACTTC.

The genes are TRBV2 and TRBJ2-1; no clear D. Looked up from germline, CDR1 is SNHLY and CDR2 is FYNNEI. The CDR3 is 13 residues long. The V and J ends lost 7 bases and 6 bases respectively, with 13 bases between them. CDR3 residues: CASTTGVSNEQFF. CDR3 nucleotide sequence: TGTGCCAGCACCACGGGCGTTAGCAATGAGCAGTTCTTC.

J is TRBJ1-2 and V is TRBV4-1, with unresolved D. The length of the CDR3 is 16 residues. Germline-derived CDR1 and CDR2 are MGHRA and YSYEKL. The ends were cut back, 1 base at V and 1 base at J, with 13 bases in the middle. The CDR3 region is CASSQGVDGYNYGYTF. The CDR3 DNA sequence: TGCGCCAGCAGCCAAGGAGTTGACGGATATAACTATGGCTACACCTTC.

The chain is built from TRBV14 and TRBJ1-4; D gene ambiguous. Germline V CDR1 and CDR2: SGHDN, FVKESK. V was shortened by 3 bases and J by 4 bases, with 6 bases between the two germline ends. This CDR3 has 13 amino acids. CDR3 sequence reads: CASSQALNEKLFF. In DNA, the CDR3 is TGTGCCAGCAGCCAGGCGCTTAATGAAAAACTGTTTTTT.

The count of this clone is one. The rearrangement joins TRBV18 to TRBJ1-1; D gene ambiguous. The CDR3 runs 12 residues. Looked up from germline, CDR1 is KGHSH and CDR2 is LQKENI. Trimming left V 0 bases short and J 4 bases short, with 3 bases between. The CDR3 region is CASSPPVTEAFF. In DNA form, the CDR3 reads TGTGCCAGCTCACCACCGGTCACTGAAGCTTTCTTT.

The chain is built from TRBV5-6 and TRBJ1-1, with D uncertain. The length of the CDR3 is 12 residues. The V and J ends lost 4 bases and 4 bases respectively, with 8 bases between them. Germline CDR1 SGHDT, CDR2 YYEEEE. CDR3 bases: TGTGCCAGCAGCCTACGAGGCACTGAAGCTTTCTTT. Residues: CASSLRGTEAFF.

V usage is TRBV5-1 and J usage is TRBJ2-3, with 8 bases identical to TRBD2. Germline V gene data show CDR1 as SGHRS and CDR2 as YFSETQ. Trimming cost V 0 bases and J 3 bases; bases outside gene matches: 6. This CDR3 is built from 16 residues. CDR3 amino acids: CASSLAVGLETDTQYF. The CDR3 region has the DNA TGCGCCAGCAGCTTGGCTGTGGGACTAGAGACAGATACGCAGTATTTT.

Only one count was recorded for this clone. The V and J genes are TRBV5-1 and TRBJ2-1, with 13 bases lining up with TRBD2. From germline, CDR1 is SGHRS and CDR2 YFSETQ. This CDR3 comprises 15 residues. The ends lost 1 base at V and 10 bases at J; junction bases unmatched: 5. Here the CDR3 reads CASSLRTSGSGEQFF. Here the CDR3 DNA reads TGCGCCAGCAGCTTGAGGACTAGCGGGAGTGGGGAGCAGTTCTTC.

The gene calls are TRBV15 and TRBJ2-7, with D perhaps matching TRBD2 (6 bases). Trimming removed 0 bases from V and 4 bases from J, with 13 bases in between. Germline V gene lookup returns CDR1 LNHNV and CDR2 YYDKDF (reference sequence). CDR3 length: 15 amino acids. The DNA of the CDR3 is TGTGCCACCAGCAGAGACCGCGGGACTCTTTACGAGCAGTACTTC. Amino acid sequence: CATSRDRGTLYEQYF. The complete variable domain, with remaining parts taken from reference TRBV15 and TRBJ2-7, reads DAMVIQNPRYQVTQFGKPVTLSCSQTLNHNVMYWYQQKSSQAPKLLFHYYDKDFNNEADTPDNFQSRRPNTSFCFLDIRSPGLGDTAMYLCATSRDRGTLYEQYFGPGTRLTVT.